Presented here are 14 T cell receptor beta chains from one specimen sequenced in a study of PD-1 blockade in classical Hodgkin lymphoma. Using immunoSEQ multiplex PCR, the repertoire was profiled, and TCRdb retains in-frame clones only, with some absent. Of roughly 20,000 clones in the sample, roughly 80% are singletons; the top ten hold roughly 5.9%. After autologous stem cell transplantation all patients relapsed, and prior brentuximab vedotin exposure differed between cohorts. Specimen: peripheral blood mononuclear cells (PBMCs), collected at baseline. The receptors were sampled from a human donor with classical Hodgkin lymphoma.

This chain connects TRBV4-3 to TRBJ2-7; D remains unclear. V gave up 1 base and J gave up 2 bases, with 9 bases separating them. Germline V gives CDR1 LGHNA, CDR2 YSLEER. This CDR3 region has 14 residues. This CDR3 is CASSQGRNTYEQYF. For the CDR3, the DNA is TGCGCCAGCAGCCAAGGACGGAACACCTACGAGCAGTACTTC.

This chain joins TRBV27 and TRBJ2-3, with a weak D call TRBD2 (5 bases). V was pared by 3 bases and J by 1 base, with 8 bases between. The CDR3 spans 14 residues. Per germline, CDR1 MNHEY and CDR2 SMNVEV (reference sequence). The CDR3 bases are TGTGCCAGCAGTTTCCGGGGAGGCACAGATACGCAGTATTTT. This sequence encodes CASSFRGGTDTQYF.

The chain has TRBV11-2 and TRBJ1-5, with D hard to call. This CDR3 comprises 12 residues. Germline CDR1 is SGHAT and CDR2 is FQNNGV. The V end was cut by 3 bases, the J end by 1 base, with 1 base between. Written as DNA, the CDR3 is TGTGCCAGCAGCTTGAGCAATCAGCCCCAGCATTTT. Protein sequence: CASSLSNQPQHF.

This chain links TRBV19 with TRBJ1-4; D gene unclear. Germline V gene lookup returns CDR1 LNHDA and CDR2 SQIVND (reference sequence). The length of the CDR3 is 15 residues. V lost 7 bases and J lost 5, with 17 bases in between. The CDR3 region has the DNA TGTGCCAGTACTCCCGTCGGTTCGGGGAATGAAAAACTGTTTTTT. Its translation is CASTPVGSGNEKLFF.

The rearrangement uses TRBV7-8 and TRBJ2-2; D remains unclear. In germline, CDR1 is SGHVS, CDR2 FQNEAQ. The CDR3 is 10 amino acids. V was pared by 1 base and J by 9 bases, with 0 bases between. The CDR3 DNA is TGTGCCAGCAGCTTAGGGGAGCTGTTTTTT. This gives the protein CASSLGELFF.

The gene calls are TRBV29-1 and TRBJ2-5; 8 nucleotides align to TRBD1. Germline CDR1 is SQVTM and CDR2 is ANQGSEA. The CDR3 covers 15 residues. The V gene end was trimmed by 4 bases and the J gene end by 1 base; junction bases not matched to a gene: 8. CDR3 bases: TGCAGCGTTGGTTATGGGGGACAGGTCCAAGAGACCCAGTACTTC. Translating it yields CSVGYGGQVQETQYF.

The CDR3 sequence: CASSSPRQSEAFF. In nucleotides, the CDR3 is TGTGCCAGCAGCTCCCCTCGACAGTCCGAAGCTTTCTTT. V is TRBV7-2 and J is TRBJ1-1; a possible D gene is TRBD1 (5 bases). V lost 4 bases to trimming and J lost 8 bases, with 14 bases between them. The CDR3 runs to 13 residues. Looked up from germline, CDR1 is SGHTA and CDR2 is FQGNSA.

The V and J genes are TRBV10-3 and TRBJ2-5, with TRBD2 matching over 11 bases. This CDR3 contains 18 residues. V dropped 0 bases and J dropped 4; count of bases not matched to a gene: 10. Looked up from germline, CDR1 is ENHRY and CDR2 is SYGVKD. The CDR3 coding sequence is TGTGCCATCAGTGAGTCAGCGGGTACTAGCGGGGGAGGAGAGACCCAGTACTTC. It encodes CAISESAGTSGGGETQYF.

About this clone: The germline gene is not matched at one end of the junction; a read error may be the cause. The V call is TRBV28, the J call TRBJ2-7; D possibly matches TRBD1 or TRBD2 (5 bases each). Germline values: CDR1 MDHEN, CDR2 SYDVKM. CDR3 size: 14 residues. The CDR3 DNA reads TGTACCAGCAGTTCGTCCAGGGAGATTAACGAGCAGTACTTC. Its protein product is CTSSSSREINEQYF.

The chain has TRBV19 and TRBJ1-2; D is uncertain. Trimming stripped 3 bases from V and 5 bases from J, with 10 bases between. This CDR3 is built from 13 residues. Germline lookup yields CDR1 LNHDA and CDR2 SQIVND (reference sequence). The chain's CDR3 is CASSISSPYGYTF. Written as DNA, the CDR3 is TGTGCCAGTAGTATTAGTTCGCCTTATGGCTACACCTTC. Supplemented by reference TRBV19 and TRBJ1-2, the full variable domain reads DGGITQSPKYLFRKEGQNVTLSCEQNLNHDAMYWYRQDPGQGLRLIYYSQIVNDFQKGDIAEGYSVSREKKESFPLTVTSAQKNPTAFYLCASSISSPYGYTFGSGTRLTVV.

V and J are TRBV7-9 and TRBJ2-7, with 7 bases aligning to TRBD1. This CDR3 spans 14 amino acids. V was pared by 4 bases and J by 3 bases, with 6 bases of the junction left unmatched. CDR1 SEHNR and CDR2 FQNEAQ come from the germline V gene (reference sequence). This chain's CDR3 is CASSSWDSRYEQYF. CDR3 bases: TGTGCCAGCAGCTCTTGGGACAGCCGCTACGAGCAGTACTTC.

The chain recombines TRBV2 with TRBJ1-1, with a tentative D call TRBD1 (6 bases). V was pared by 6 bases and J by 6 bases, with 11 bases between. Germline CDR1 and CDR2: SNHLY and FYNNEI. The CDR3 runs 12 residues. CDR3: CASRRQVPEAFF. The CDR3 coding sequence is TGTGCCAGCAGAAGACAGGTACCTGAAGCTTTCTTT.

V usage is TRBV11-2 and J usage is TRBJ2-7; 7 nucleotides agree with TRBD2. This CDR3 has 15 amino acids. From germline, CDR1 is SGHAT and CDR2 FQNNGV. After removal of 6 bases from V and 6 bases from J, the junction contained 14 bases not matched to a gene. The CDR3 nucleotides are TGTGCCAGCAGTCCTCCCCGGGGGGTCACGGTCGAGCAGTACTTC. Translation: CASSPPRGVTVEQYF.

The CDR3 loop is CASSLRGAPETQYF. CDR3 coding DNA: TGTGCCAGCAGCTTAAGGGGGGCGCCGGAGACCCAGTACTTC. The rearrangement uses TRBV7-2 and TRBJ2-5; the D call may be TRBD1 or TRBD2 (6 bases each). The CDR3 spans 14 residues. The V end lost 2 bases, the J end lost 5 bases, and 12 bases lay between the germline ends. Germline lookup yields CDR1 SGHTA and CDR2 FQGNSA.